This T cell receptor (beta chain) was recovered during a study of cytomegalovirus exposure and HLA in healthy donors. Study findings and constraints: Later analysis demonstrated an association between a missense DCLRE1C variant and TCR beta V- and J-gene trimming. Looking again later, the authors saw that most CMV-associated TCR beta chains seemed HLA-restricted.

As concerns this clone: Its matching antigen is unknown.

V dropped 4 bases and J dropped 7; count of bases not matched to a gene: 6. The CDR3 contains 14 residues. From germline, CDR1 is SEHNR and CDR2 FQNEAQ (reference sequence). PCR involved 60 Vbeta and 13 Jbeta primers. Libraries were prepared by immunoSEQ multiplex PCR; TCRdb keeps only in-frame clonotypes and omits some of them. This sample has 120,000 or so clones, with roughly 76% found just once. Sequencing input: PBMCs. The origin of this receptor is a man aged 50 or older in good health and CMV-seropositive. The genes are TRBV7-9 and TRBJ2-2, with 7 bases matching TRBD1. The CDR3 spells CASSSQGEIGELFF. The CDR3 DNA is TGTGCCAGCAGCTCCCAGGGGGAAATCGGGGAGCTGTTTTTT.